This T cell receptor (beta chain) was sequenced for a study of neoadjuvant anti-PD-1 for oral cavity cancer. Some clones are missing from TCRdb's copy, which holds only in-frame ones; the method was immunoSEQ multiplex PCR. Of roughly 14,000 clones detected, roughly two thirds appear once; the ten largest clones hold 2% to 3%. This receptor was taken from a person between 40 and 85 years old with oral cavity squamous cell carcinoma. The sequencing used PBMCs, collected before nivolumab (anti-PD-1) treatment.

CDR3 bases: TGCGCCAGCAGCCCGACAGGAAGTGAGGGGGCCATTCAGTACTTC. It encodes CASSPTGSEGAIQYF. V usage is TRBV4-1 and J usage is TRBJ2-4, with TRBD1 matching over 7 bases. The CDR3 runs to 15 residues. The germline gives CDR1 MGHRA, CDR2 YSYEKL. Unmatched junction bases numbered 12, after V lost 4 bases and J lost 9 bases.